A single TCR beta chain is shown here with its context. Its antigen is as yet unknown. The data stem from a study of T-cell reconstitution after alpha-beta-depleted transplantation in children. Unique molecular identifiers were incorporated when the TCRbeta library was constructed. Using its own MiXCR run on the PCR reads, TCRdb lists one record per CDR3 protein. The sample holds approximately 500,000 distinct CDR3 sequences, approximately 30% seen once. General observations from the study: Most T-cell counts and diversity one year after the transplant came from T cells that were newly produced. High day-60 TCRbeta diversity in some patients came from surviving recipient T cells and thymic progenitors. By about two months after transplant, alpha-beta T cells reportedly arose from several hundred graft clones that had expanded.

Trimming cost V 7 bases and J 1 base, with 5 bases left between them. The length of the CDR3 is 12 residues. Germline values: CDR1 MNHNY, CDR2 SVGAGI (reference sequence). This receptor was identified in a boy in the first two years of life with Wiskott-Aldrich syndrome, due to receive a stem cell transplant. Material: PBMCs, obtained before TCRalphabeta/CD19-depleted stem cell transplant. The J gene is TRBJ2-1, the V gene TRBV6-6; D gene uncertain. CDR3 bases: TGTGCCAGCACCAGGTCCTACAATGAGCAGTTCTTC. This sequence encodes CASTRSYNEQFF.